The rows below give T cell receptor beta chains drawn from one sample of a study of spatial heterogeneity in lung cancer. TCRdb re-called the 5' RACE reads through MiXCR, storing one row per CDR3 protein. Among around 48,000 distinct CDR3 sequences listed, approximately 5% were seen once. Sequencing used PBMCs, obtained at surgery. The receptors derive from a male donor with early-stage non-small cell lung cancer. Both conserved end residues are part of each CDR3. The D gene is left open where the match is weak. Size tells how often a clone was seen (once, few, many) or the class of an expanded clone, and some rows leave it out.

TRBV5-1	TRBJ1-1	many	NA	CASSLERGAIEAFF	TGCGCCAGCAGCTTGGAAAGGGGCGCGATCGAAGCTTTCTTT
TRBV10-3	TRBJ2-6	many	NA	CAISESESSGANVLTF	TGTGCCATCAGTGAGTCCGAGAGCTCTGGGGCCAACGTCCTGACTTTC
TRBV4-2	TRBJ2-5	many	NA	CASSRTLYQETQYF	TGTGCCAGCAGCCGGACTCTGTACCAAGAGACCCAGTACTTC
TRBV7-8	TRBJ2-7	few	NA	CASSHREFDDEQYF	TGTGCCAGCAGCCACAGGGAGTTCGACGACGAGCAGTACTTC
TRBV11-1	TRBJ1-1	many	TRBD1	CASSPGDRGSGNTEAFF	TGTGCCAGCAGCCCCGGGGACAGGGGGTCTGGGAACACTGAAGCTTTCTTT
TRBV11-2	TRBJ2-1	many	TRBD2	CASSLGAGGHNEQFF	TGTGCCAGCAGCCTCGGAGCGGGAGGGCATAATGAGCAGTTCTTC
TRBV29-1	TRBJ2-7	NA	TRBD1	CSVAWDREDEQYF	TGCAGCGTCGCTTGGGACAGGGAGGACGAGCAGTACTTC
TRBV7-9	TRBJ2-7	NA	TRBD1	CASTFTGEEQYF	TGTGCCAGCACCTTCACAGGGGAAGAGCAGTACTTC
TRBV29-1	TRBJ1-2	many	NA	CSVHDHYGYTF	TGCAGCGTACACGACCACTATGGCTACACCTTC
TRBV20-1	TRBJ2-1	many	TRBD2	CSASGSGSKGEQFF	TGCAGTGCTTCTGGGAGCGGGAGTAAGGGTGAGCAGTTCTTC
TRBV3-1	TRBJ1-2	many	NA	CASSLHSGARAGYGYTF	TGTGCCAGCAGCCTTCATTCAGGGGCGCGAGCGGGCTATGGCTACACCTTC
TRBV18	TRBJ2-1	NA	NA	CASSRLEGGGYNEQFF	TGTGCCAGCTCACGACTGGAAGGAGGAGGGTACAATGAGCAGTTCTTC
TRBV18	TRBJ1-4	many	NA	CASSPDLGRMNEKLFF	TGTGCCAGCTCACCTGATTTGGGACGGATGAATGAAAAACTGTTTTTT
TRBV5-4	TRBJ1-1	many	NA	CASSLAGKDTEAFF	TGTGCCAGCAGCTTAGCAGGGAAGGACACTGAAGCTTTCTTT
TRBV7-9	TRBJ1-4	few	NA	CASTERGTNEKLFF	TGTGCCAGCACCGAGCGGGGTACTAATGAAAAACTGTTTTTT
TRBV4-1	TRBJ2-7	NA	NA	CASSVGGLDYEQYF	TGCGCCAGCAGTGTGGGGGGGCTCGACTACGAGCAGTACTTC
TRBV12-3/TRBV12-4	TRBJ2-6	many	TRBD1	CASSDRVIGANVLTF	TGTGCCAGCAGTGACAGGGTAATTGGGGCCAACGTCCTGACTTTC
TRBV5-1	TRBJ1-1	NA	NA	CASSLLQTNTEAFF	TGCGCCAGCAGCTTGCTCCAAACGAACACTGAAGCTTTCTTT
TRBV5-1	TRBJ2-2	many	TRBD2	CASSLTPGLAGDSNTGELFF	TGCGCCAGCAGCTTGACCCCGGGACTAGCGGGAGATTCGAACACCGGGGAGCTGTTTTTT
TRBV7-8	TRBJ2-3	many	NA	CASSNSLENTDTQYF	TGTGCCAGCAGCAACAGCCTAGAGAACACAGATACGCAGTATTTT
TRBV7-9	TRBJ1-5	many	NA	CASSTFGQPQHF	TGTGCCAGCAGCACCTTCGGTCAGCCCCAGCATTTT
TRBV7-3	TRBJ2-1	NA	NA	CASSPLGYDEQFF	TGTGCCAGCAGCCCCTTGGGATATGATGAGCAGTTCTTC
TRBV29-1	TRBJ2-7	many	TRBD2	CSVALAGNAYEQYF	TGCAGCGTCGCCCTAGCGGGAAACGCTTACGAGCAGTACTTC
TRBV28	TRBJ2-7	many	NA	CASSLSGTSSHEQYF	TGTGCCAGCAGTTTATCCGGGACTTCGTCCCACGAGCAGTACTTC
TRBV19	TRBJ1-5	many	NA	CASNFGGNQPQHF	TGTGCCAGTAACTTCGGAGGCAATCAGCCCCAGCATTTT
TRBV27	TRBJ1-1	many	NA	CASSGRTPNTEAFF	TGTGCCAGCAGTGGCCGGACACCGAACACTGAAGCTTTCTTT
TRBV10-3	TRBJ1-5	few	NA	CAISEAGHQPQHF	TGTGCCATCAGTGAAGCGGGGCATCAGCCCCAGCATTTT
TRBV6-2/TRBV6-3	TRBJ2-3	many	NA	CASSHRLGPTDTQYF	TGTGCCAGCAGTCATCGACTAGGACCCACAGATACGCAGTATTTT
TRBV4-3	TRBJ2-5	few	NA	CASSQGGLGETQYF	TGCGCCAGCAGCCAGGGTGGACTGGGAGAGACCCAGTACTTC
TRBV6-2/TRBV6-3	TRBJ2-3	many	NA	CASRPDFEITDTQYF	TGTGCCAGCAGGCCTGATTTCGAGATCACAGATACGCAGTATTTT
TRBV3-1	TRBJ1-2	NA	NA	CASSQRGAGRGYTF	TGTGCCAGCAGCCAAAGGGGGGCAGGGCGAGGCTACACCTTC
TRBV3-1	TRBJ2-7	many	NA	CASSQVLNYRDGQYF	TGTGCCAGCAGCCAAGTCCTAAATTACAGGGACGGGCAGTACTTC
TRBV29-1	TRBJ1-4	many	TRBD1	CSVWTGSEKLFF	TGCAGCGTTTGGACAGGGAGTGAAAAACTGTTTTTT
TRBV27	TRBJ1-4	many	TRBD1	CASSDKPGQGDEKLFF	TGTGCCAGCAGTGACAAACCGGGACAGGGTGATGAAAAACTGTTTTTT
TRBV28	TRBJ1-4	many	NA	CASSLPPLDEKLFF	TGTGCCAGCAGTTTACCGCCCTTGGATGAAAAACTGTTTTTT
TRBV7-6	TRBJ1-2	many	NA	CASSLGGIKDGYTF	TGTGCCAGCAGCCTAGGGGGGATTAAGGATGGCTACACCTTC
TRBV20-1	TRBJ1-5	many	NA	CSATEEYYSNQPQHF	TGCAGTGCGACGGAAGAATATTATAGCAATCAGCCCCAGCATTTT
TRBV20-1	TRBJ1-2	many	NA	CSAREDRSYGYTF	TGCAGTGCTAGAGAGGACAGATCCTATGGCTACACCTTC
TRBV11-2	TRBJ2-4	once	TRBD2	CASRFSGRENIQYF	TGTGCCAGCAGGTTTAGCGGGAGGGAAAACATTCAGTACTTC
TRBV10-3	TRBJ1-5	NA	NA	CAISESSRDQPQHF	TGTGCCATCAGTGAGTCGAGTCGAGATCAGCCCCAGCATTTT
TRBV5-1	TRBJ2-3	NA	NA	CASSFGQSDTQYF	TGCGCCAGCAGCTTTGGCCAGTCGGATACGCAGTATTTT
TRBV6-2/TRBV6-3	TRBJ1-1	many	NA	CASSFSRRMNTEAFF	TGTGCCAGCAGTTTTTCCCGACGGATGAACACTGAAGCTTTCTTT
TRBV20-1	TRBJ1-4	many	TRBD1	CSAHSGQAWFF	TGCAGTGCTCATTCCGGACAGGCCTGGTTTTTT
TRBV12-3/TRBV12-4	TRBJ1-5	many	NA	CASSFQDSNQPQHF	TGTGCCAGCAGTTTTCAGGACAGCAATCAGCCCCAGCATTTT
TRBV2	TRBJ1-5	many	NA	CASTDRTASNQPQHF	TGTGCCAGCACTGACAGAACCGCTTCCAATCAGCCCCAGCATTTT
TRBV29-1	TRBJ1-1	NA	NA	CSVEDALGTEAFF	TGCAGCGTTGAAGATGCACTGGGGACTGAAGCTTTCTTT
TRBV12-3/TRBV12-4	TRBJ2-7	many	TRBD2	CASSSGLAGAGSLGSYEQYF	TGTGCCAGCAGTTCTGGACTAGCGGGAGCCGGATCCCTCGGCTCCTACGAGCAGTACTTC
TRBV7-2	TRBJ2-1	many	TRBD2	CASSRRLAEYNEQFF	TGTGCCAGCAGCCGGCGACTAGCGGAATACAATGAGCAGTTCTTC